This TCR beta chain derives from a study of blood T cell repertoires in COVID-19. As processed by the authors: From reference gene primer amplification, estimates of nucleated cell counts were derived. Profiled with immunoSEQ multiplex PCR; TCRdb holds only in-frame clones, not every one. V and J calls and clone size are given by that table; D and trimming were obtained from the DNA. The sample carries hundreds of thousands of clones, around 86% recorded once. CDR3 size: 14 residues. V dropped 6 bases and J dropped 4 bases, with 13 bases sitting between them. Germline V gene data show CDR1 as KGHSH and CDR2 as LQKENI. The study assigned cohorts using participant-reported clinical history.

This sequence was found in a woman aged 40-49 years with acute COVID-19. The chain links TRBV18 to TRBJ1-5, with D possibly being TRBD1 (5 bases). Source material: PBMCs or T cells enriched from blood (not recorded which). Here the CDR3 DNA reads TGTGCCAGCTCGACCTCGGGGGGGAATCAGCCCCAGCATTTT. Translated, it gives CASSTSGGNQPQHF.